This T cell receptor (beta chain) appears in the sequencing data of a study of T cells in Graves' hyperthyroidism and ophthalmopathy. General observations from the study: Blood held most thyroid clonotypes expanded above 0.001 frequency.

As concerns this clonotype: Antigen unknown.

RNA transcripts were the template for amplifying TCR beta CDR3 regions. The TCR CDR3 first-round RT-PCR relied on the HTBI primer set. MiXCR, run by TCRdb on the multiplex PCR reads, gives a single entry per CDR3 protein. The sample contains approximately 640,000 distinct CDR3 sequences, less than 45% of which appear only once. Germline CDR1 reads SGHTA; CDR2 reads FQGNSA. The V end lost 6 bases, the J end lost 8 bases, and 24 bases lay between the germline ends. This CDR3 contains 16 residues. Exclusion of a patient resulted from uncontrolled infection, other autoimmune disease, pregnancy or lactation.

The specimen was peripheral blood or thyroid tissue (not recorded which). This chain joins TRBV7-2 and TRBJ2-3, with D perhaps being TRBD1 or TRBD2 (6 bases each). This receptor was obtained from an adult man with Graves' disease, either hyperthyroidism or ophthalmopathy (not recorded which). The CDR3 DNA is TGTGCCAGCAGATCGACCCGGGACTCCTGGGGGCGTACGCAGTATTTT. It yields the protein CASRSTRDSWGRTQYF.